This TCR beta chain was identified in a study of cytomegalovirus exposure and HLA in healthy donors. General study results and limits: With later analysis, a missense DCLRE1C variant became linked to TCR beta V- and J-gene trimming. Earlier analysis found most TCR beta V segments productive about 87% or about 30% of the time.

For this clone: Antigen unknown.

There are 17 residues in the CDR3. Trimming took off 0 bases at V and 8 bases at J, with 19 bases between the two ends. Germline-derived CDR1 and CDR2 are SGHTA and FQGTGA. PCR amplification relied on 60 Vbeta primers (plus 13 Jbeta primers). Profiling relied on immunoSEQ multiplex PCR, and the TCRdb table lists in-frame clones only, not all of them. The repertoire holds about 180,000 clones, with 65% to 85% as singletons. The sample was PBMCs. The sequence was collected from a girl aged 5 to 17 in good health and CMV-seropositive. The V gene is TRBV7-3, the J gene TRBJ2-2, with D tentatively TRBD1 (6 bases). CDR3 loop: CASSLTLSQGPPGELFF. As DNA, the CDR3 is TGTGCCAGCAGCTTAACCCTATCGCAGGGGCCCCCTGGGGAGCTGTTTTTT.